These 10 T cell receptor beta chains were sequenced from one sample in a study of shared clonotypes between healthy human individuals. Measured with immunoSEQ multiplex PCR; TCRdb has only the in-frame clones, and not every one. The sample gives some 2 million clones, roughly 96% of which show up once; 0.1% to 0.15% is in the top ten. Sequencing was done on a sample of naive CD4+ T cells sorted from blood. Sample subset: CD45RA+ positively selected. These receptors all stem from a man younger than 35 in good health.

This clone was seen just once. This chain uses TRBV6-5 with TRBJ1-4; 9 nucleotides align to TRBD1. The CDR3 consists of 15 residues. CDR1 and CDR2 (germline): MNHEY, SVGAGI. The V and J ends lost 5 bases and 4 bases, in that order; junction bases with no gene match: 5. The CDR3, as DNA: TGTGCCAGCAGTCGGGGGACAGGGTTTAATGAAAAACTGTTTTTT. Protein sequence: CASSRGTGFNEKLFF.

The V gene is TRBV19, the J gene TRBJ1-5; weak D call: TRBD1 (5 bases). The CDR3 consists of 15 residues. Deletions cut 5 bases from V and 0 bases from J, with 11 bases between. Per the germline V gene, CDR1 is LNHDA and CDR2 is SQIVND (reference sequence). The CDR3 protein is CASSGGTVSNQPQHF. The CDR3 DNA reads as TGTGCCAGTAGTGGCGGGACGGTTAGCAATCAGCCCCAGCATTTT. Supplemented by reference TRBV19 and TRBJ1-5, the full variable domain reads DGGITQSPKYLFRKEGQNVTLSCEQNLNHDAMYWYRQDPGQGLRLIYYSQIVNDFQKGDIAEGYSVSREKKESFPLTVTSAQKNPTAFYLCASSGGTVSNQPQHFGDGTRLSIL.

V is TRBV9 and J is TRBJ1-6; D gene ambiguous. This CDR3 is 14 amino acids long. Trimming stripped 0 bases from V and 9 bases from J, with 10 bases between. Germline CDR1 reads SGDLS; CDR2 reads YYNGEE. This chain's CDR3 is CASSVDWLGSPLHF. The CDR3 DNA sequence: TGTGCCAGCAGCGTAGATTGGTTAGGTTCACCCCTCCACTTT.

The genes are TRBV19 and TRBJ1-5; D remains unclear. Germline V lookup: CDR1 LNHDA, CDR2 SQIVND (reference sequence). V lost 9 bases and J 6 bases, leaving 15 bases between the germline ends. The CDR3 consists of 13 residues. The CDR3 DNA is TGTGCCAGCTCTAGGGTGCGCGGTCAGCCCCAGCATTTT. It encodes CASSRVRGQPQHF.

This clone has a single count. The V call is TRBV6-5, the J call TRBJ2-5; weak D call: TRBD2 (7 bases). V lost 6 bases, J lost 2 bases, and 13 bases lay in between. Germline V CDR1 and CDR2: MNHEY, SVGAGI. The CDR3 loop spans 14 amino acids. The CDR3 sequence: CASRLSGTQETQYF. The CDR3 bases are TGTGCCAGCAGGCTGAGCGGGACACAAGAGACCCAGTACTTC.

This chain links TRBV30 with TRBJ1-3, with TRBD1 identical over 8 bases. Germline-derived CDR1 and CDR2 are GTSNPN and SVGIG (reference sequence). V lost 0 bases, J lost 4 bases, and 8 bases stayed unmatched. This CDR3 comprises 16 residues. The CDR3 is CAWSVGLGTGGNTIYF. The CDR3 bases are TGTGCCTGGAGTGTAGGCCTCGGGACAGGCGGAAACACCATATATTTT.

This chain links TRBV4-3 with TRBJ2-2; 9 bases match TRBD1. CDR1 is LGHNA, CDR2 YSLEER, per germline. CDR3 size: 18 residues. Losses at the gene ends were 0 bases for V and 6 bases for J; bases not matched to a gene: 11. CDR3 nucleotides: TGCGCCAGCAGCCAAGATCTAGCTCCGGGACAGGGTTCCGGGGAGCTGTTTTTT. Translated: CASSQDLAPGQGSGELFF.

The chain combines TRBV28 with TRBJ1-1; D is uncertain. Germline V gene lookup returns CDR1 MDHEN and CDR2 SYDVKM. The CDR3 is 15 residues long. Deletions cut 8 bases from V and 0 bases from J, with 16 bases between. The CDR3 nucleotides are TGTGCCAGCCAAATAGGGCCTGTCATGAACACTGAAGCTTTCTTT. Translating gives CASQIGPVMNTEAFF.

The gene calls are TRBV7-6 and TRBJ2-3; D is ambiguous. Trimming stripped 3 bases from V and 5 bases from J, with 9 bases between. CDR3 size: 13 residues. The germline V gene has CDR1 SGHVS and CDR2 FNYEAQ. CDR3 DNA: TGTGCCAGCAGCTTGCAGAAAGGAGATACGCAGTATTTT. Protein product: CASSLQKGDTQYF.

A note on this clone: Other DNA sequences from this sample encode an identical CDR3 as well. J is TRBJ2-7 and V is TRBV7-2, with TRBD2 as a possible D gene (5 bases). V gave up 5 bases and J gave up 3 bases, with 14 bases separating them. In germline, CDR1 is SGHTA, CDR2 FQGNSA. The CDR3 extends over 14 amino acids. DNA of the CDR3: TGTGCCAGCAGCCCGCAGAGCGGCGGCTACGAGCAGTACTTC. Its protein product is CASSPQSGGYEQYF.